This TCR beta chain was recorded in a study of blood T cell repertoires in COVID-19. For the study at large: Samples representing acute and convalescent COVID-19 were sourced from the United States, Italy and Spain.

Deletions cut 2 bases from V and 1 base from J, with 14 bases between. In germline, CDR1 is MNHEY, CDR2 SVGEGT. The CDR3 covers 16 residues. The protocol was immunoSEQ multiplex PCR, while the TCRdb copy is restricted to in-frame clones and leaves out a portion. The sample records 79,000 or so clones, roughly 90% being singletons. The J gene is TRBJ1-1, the V gene TRBV6-2 or TRBV6-3, with D possibly TRBD1 on 6 matching bases. The source of this sequence is a human donor in a cohort sampled during active COVID-19. The sequencing input was peripheral blood. For the CDR3, the DNA is TGTGCCAGCAGTTACGATAGCGGGGGCTCGAACACTGAAGCTTTCTTT. Amino acid sequence: CASSYDSGGSNTEAFF.